This T cell receptor (beta chain) emerged from a study of metastatic and nonmetastatic thyroid tumors. All patients were treatment-naive before thyroid surgery. Germline V CDR1 and CDR2: MNHEY, SVGAGI. The CDR3 has 14 residues. The germline V and J ends were trimmed by 0 bases and 8 bases, with 11 bases remaining between them. TCRdb re-analyzed the PCR reads through MiXCR. The sample lists some 35,000 clones, 35% occurring once. There are a few counts of this clone. The sample consisted of tumor tissue. The chain employs TRBV6-5 and TRBJ2-1; D unresolved. The TCR comes from a female donor with papillary thyroid cancer or a benign thyroid nodule (not recorded which). Some clones in this sample may be carry-over from other donors' samples. DNA of the CDR3: TGTGCCAGCAGTTACTCTGGGGTTGGATATGAGCAGTTCTTC. Its protein product is CASSYSGVGYEQFF.